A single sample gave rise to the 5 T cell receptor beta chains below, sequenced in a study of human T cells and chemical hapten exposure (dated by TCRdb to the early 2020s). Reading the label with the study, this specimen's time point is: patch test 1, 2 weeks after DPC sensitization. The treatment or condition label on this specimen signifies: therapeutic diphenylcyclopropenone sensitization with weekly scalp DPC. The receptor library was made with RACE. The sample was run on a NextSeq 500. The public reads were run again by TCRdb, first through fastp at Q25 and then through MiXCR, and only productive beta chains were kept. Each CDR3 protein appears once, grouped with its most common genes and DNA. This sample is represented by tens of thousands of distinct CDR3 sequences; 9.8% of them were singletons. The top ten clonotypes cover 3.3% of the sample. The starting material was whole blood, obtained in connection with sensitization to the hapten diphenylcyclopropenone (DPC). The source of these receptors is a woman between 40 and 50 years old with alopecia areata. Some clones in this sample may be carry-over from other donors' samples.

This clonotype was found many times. The CDR3 spells CASSLGQVNEKLFF. CDR3 sequence (DNA): TGTGCCAGTAGTTTGGGACAGGTTAATGAAAAACTGTTTTTT. This chain connects TRBV19 to TRBJ1-4; 8 bases line up with TRBD1. The V gene end was trimmed by 5 bases and the J gene end by 4 bases; junction bases not matched to a gene: 3. CDR1 and CDR2 (germline): LNHDA, SQIVND (reference sequence). The CDR3 is 14 amino acids.

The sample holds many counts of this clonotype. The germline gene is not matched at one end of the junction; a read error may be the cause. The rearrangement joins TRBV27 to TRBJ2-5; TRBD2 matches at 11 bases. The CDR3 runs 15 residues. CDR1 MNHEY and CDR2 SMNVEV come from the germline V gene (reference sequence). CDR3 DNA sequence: TGTGCCGGCAGTCCTCTTAGCGGGGGGGCAGAGACCCAGTACTTC. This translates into CAGSPLSGGAETQYF.

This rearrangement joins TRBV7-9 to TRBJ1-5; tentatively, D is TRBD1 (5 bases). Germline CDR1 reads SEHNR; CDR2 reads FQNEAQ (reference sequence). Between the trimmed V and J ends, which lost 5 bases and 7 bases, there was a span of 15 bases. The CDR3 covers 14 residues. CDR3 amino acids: CASSIGQGRQPQHF. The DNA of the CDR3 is TGTGCCAGCAGCATTGGTCAGGGACGGCAGCCCCAGCATTTT.

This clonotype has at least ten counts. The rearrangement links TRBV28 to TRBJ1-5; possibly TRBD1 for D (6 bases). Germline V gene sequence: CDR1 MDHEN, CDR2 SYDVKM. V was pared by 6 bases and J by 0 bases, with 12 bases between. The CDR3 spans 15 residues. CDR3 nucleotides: TGTGCCAGCAGGCTACAGGGACATAGCAATCAGCCCCAGCATTTT. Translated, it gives CASRLQGHSNQPQHF.

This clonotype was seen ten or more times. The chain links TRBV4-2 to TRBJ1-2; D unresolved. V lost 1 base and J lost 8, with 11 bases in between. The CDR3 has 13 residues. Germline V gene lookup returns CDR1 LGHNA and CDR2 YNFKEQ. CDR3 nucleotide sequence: TGTGCCAGCAGCCAAGTCGAGCCCCTGGGCTACACCTTC. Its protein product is CASSQVEPLGYTF.